The clone carrying this TCR beta chain was seen only a few times. These data originate in a study of T cells in Graves' hyperthyroidism and ophthalmopathy. TCR beta CDR3 region amplification was performed from RNA transcripts. The HTBI primer set served for first-round RT-PCR of the TCR CDR3. TCRdb analysed the multiplex PCR reads with MiXCR anew, one entry per CDR3 protein. Of 500,000 to 600,000 distinct CDR3 sequences listed, approximately 20% are singletons. Per germline, CDR1 DFQATT and CDR2 SNEGSKA (reference sequence). V lost 5 bases to trimming and J lost 1 base, with 7 bases between them. The CDR3 length is 12 residues.

Sequenced: blood. The clonotype was recovered from a man aged 40-55 years with Graves' ophthalmopathy. The chain links TRBV20-1 to TRBJ2-3; D call uncertain. The CDR3 bases are TGCAGTGCTCCACGCCGCACAGATACGCAGTATTTT. Encoded protein: CSAPRRTDTQYF.